These 3 T cell receptor beta chains originate from one sample sequenced in a study of monozygotic twins with cystic fibrosis. Produced via immunoSEQ multiplex PCR; TCRdb's table is partial and in-frame only. Counted here are 30,000 to 35,000 clones, roughly 66% occurring once; the ten biggest clones make up about 0.8%. The source material was blood. The receptors originated from a girl aged 5-17 years with cystic fibrosis.

A few counts support this clone. This chain connects TRBV2 to TRBJ1-4; D is perhaps TRBD1 (5 bases). CDR1 SNHLY and CDR2 FYNNEI come from the germline V gene. The CDR3 has 15 residues. Trimming pared 4 bases from V and 0 bases from J, leaving 9 bases between. Here the CDR3 DNA reads TGTGCCAGCAGTGTGACAGATCCAACTAATGAAAAACTGTTTTTT. This codes for CASSVTDPTNEKLFF.

The rearrangement uses TRBV19 and TRBJ1-2; possibly TRBD1 for D (6 bases). Trimming left V 3 bases short and J 8 bases short, with 19 bases between. This CDR3 has 15 amino acids. The V gene's germline CDR1 is LNHDA and CDR2 SQIVND (reference sequence). CDR3 in DNA: TGTGCCAGTAGTATGGAGGGGGGTCTGGCCCTCGGCTACACCTTC. Translated: CASSMEGGLALGYTF. Full variable domain (missing parts from reference TRBV19 and TRBJ1-2): DGGITQSPKYLFRKEGQNVTLSCEQNLNHDAMYWYRQDPGQGLRLIYYSQIVNDFQKGDIAEGYSVSREKKESFPLTVTSAQKNPTAFYLCASSMEGGLALGYTFGSGTRLTVV.

The chain combines TRBV5-4 with TRBJ2-1; 7 nucleotides line up with TRBD2. V shed 0 bases, J shed 4 bases, and the junction held 4 bases outside the gene matches. This CDR3 has 15 amino acids. Germline values: CDR1 SGHNT, CDR2 YYREEE (reference sequence). DNA for the CDR3: TGTGCCAGCAGCTTGGCAGCGGGATCATACAATGAGCAGTTCTTC. Amino acid sequence: CASSLAAGSYNEQFF.